A single sample gave rise to the 15 T cell receptor beta chains below, sequenced in a study of beta chain features in type 1 diabetes. The investigators reverse transcribed all of the isolated RNA, so they sequenced expressed TCRB transcripts. Repertoires were generated with immunoSEQ multiplex PCR, while TCRdb's copy carries only in-frame clones and drops some. The sample shows nearly 700,000 clones, 13% of them seen only once. General study points: All four CD4+ subsets from Type 1 diabetes patients carried moderately but significantly shorter TCRB CDR3s.

Their target antigens are unknown. The sequencing sample was made of naive CD4+ T cells from blood. The origin of the receptors is a young man with type 1 diabetes.

This clone was found a few times. The rearrangement links TRBV2 to TRBJ2-7, with 7 bases lining up with TRBD1. Germline lookup yields CDR1 SNHLY and CDR2 FYNNEI. The CDR3 loop spans 15 amino acids. V was pared by 6 bases and J by 0 bases, with 8 bases of the junction left unmatched. In DNA form, the CDR3 reads TGTGCCAGCAGCCGACAGGGTACCCTCTCCTACGAGCAGTACTTC. Translated, it gives CASSRQGTLSYEQYF.

This clone was observed a few times. The chain links TRBV27 to TRBJ2-5; perhaps TRBD1 as D (6 bases). This CDR3 has 16 residues. Germline assignment: CDR1 MNHEY and CDR2 SMNVEV (reference sequence). Trimming took 3 bases from V and 4 from J, leaving 18 bases between them. As DNA, the CDR3 is TGTGCCAGCAGTTTTGACAGGCCTGGGGGCAGAGAGACCCAGTACTTC. Translated, it gives CASSFDRPGGRETQYF.

This clone came up a few times. The chain joins TRBV4-2 to TRBJ1-1; 7 bases match TRBD1. Per germline, CDR1 LGHNA and CDR2 YNFKEQ. V lost 6 bases, J lost 10 bases, and 8 bases stayed unmatched. This CDR3 comprises 12 residues. CDR3 sequence (DNA): TGTGCCAGCAGACAGGGGCCAGGTGGAGCTTTCTTT. Translating gives CASRQGPGGAFF.

This clone was seen a handful of times. The J gene is TRBJ2-3, the V gene TRBV6-1; D may be TRBD2 (6 bases). The V and J ends lost 0 bases and 6 bases respectively, with 7 bases between them. This CDR3 has 13 amino acids. Per germline, CDR1 MNHNS and CDR2 SASEGT. CDR3: CASSEAGRDTQYF. As DNA, the CDR3 is TGTGCCAGCAGTGAAGCGGGGAGGGATACGCAGTATTTT.

This clone was seen a handful of times. The rearrangement links TRBV7-3 to TRBJ1-1; 7 bases are shared with TRBD1. CDR1 SGHTA and CDR2 FQGTGA come from the germline V gene. This CDR3 is 14 amino acids long. Trimming cost V 5 bases and J 1 base; bases outside gene matches: 4. The DNA for the CDR3 is TGTGCCAGCAGCGCGGGACAGCCGAACACTGAAGCTTTCTTT. Amino acid sequence: CASSAGQPNTEAFF.

This chain joins TRBV27 and TRBJ1-2; tentatively, D is TRBD1 (5 bases). Between the trimmed V and J ends, which lost 2 bases and 2 bases, there was a span of 12 bases. The CDR3 sequence is 15 residues long. Germline CDR1 reads MNHEY; CDR2 reads SMNVEV (reference sequence). CDR3 in DNA: TGTGCCAGCAGTTTACTCAGGGACCGAAACTATGGCTACACCTTC. Its translation is CASSLLRDRNYGYTF.

This chain connects TRBV28 to TRBJ2-7; D is possibly TRBD1 or TRBD2 (5 bases each). The germline V gene has CDR1 MDHEN and CDR2 SYDVKM. Trimming shortened V by 6 bases and J by 3 bases, and 12 bases separated the two germline ends. The CDR3 covers 13 residues. The CDR3 sequence: CASSTGPLYEQYF. The CDR3 DNA follows: TGTGCCAGCAGCACGGGACCGCTCTACGAGCAGTACTTC.

V usage is TRBV10-2 and J usage is TRBJ1-2, with a possible D match to TRBD1 (6 bases). V lost 3 bases and J lost 4, with 18 bases in between. Germline assignment: CDR1 WSHSY and CDR2 SAAADI. The CDR3 runs to 16 residues. CDR3 sequence (DNA): TGCGCCAGCAGTGACCCGACAGGCGAGGTCGGCTATGGCTACACCTTC. Its translation is CASSDPTGEVGYGYTF.

The gene calls are TRBV7-9 and TRBJ2-6; a possible D gene is TRBD1 (6 bases). Trimming removed 7 bases from V and 3 bases from J, with 10 bases in between. CDR1 and CDR2 (germline): SEHNR, FQNEAQ (reference sequence). The CDR3 consists of 14 residues. The CDR3 sequence: CASTTGYGANVLTF. The CDR3 region has the DNA TGTGCCAGCACCACAGGGTATGGGGCCAACGTCCTGACTTTC.

The chain links TRBV28 to TRBJ2-2; 7 positions match TRBD2. Germline assignment: CDR1 MDHEN and CDR2 SYDVKM. This CDR3 region has 14 residues. With V trimmed by 4 bases and J by 1 base, 0 bases remained unmatched. CDR3: CASSWEGNTGELFF. CDR3 sequence (DNA): TGTGCCAGCAGTTGGGAGGGGAACACCGGGGAGCTGTTTTTT.

V is TRBV5-1 and J is TRBJ2-1; weak D call: TRBD1 (6 bases). Deletions cut 4 bases from V and 8 bases from J, with 13 bases between. Germline V CDR1 and CDR2: SGHRS, YFSETQ. The CDR3 contains 13 residues. The CDR3 sequence is CASSPTGSHEQFF. CDR3 DNA: TGCGCCAGCAGCCCCACAGGGTCGCATGAGCAGTTCTTC.

V usage is TRBV27 and J usage is TRBJ2-7, with 8 bases identical to TRBD1. V lost 7 bases, J lost 3 bases, and 11 bases stayed unmatched. Per germline, CDR1 MNHEY and CDR2 SMNVEV (reference sequence). The CDR3 runs to 15 residues. CDR3 sequence (DNA): TGTGCCAGCACCCCCATGCAGGGGGCTGGCTACGAGCAGTACTTC. This encodes CASTPMQGAGYEQYF.

CDR3 protein: CASSFYSGPNSNQPQHF. Here the CDR3 DNA reads TGTGCCAGCAGTTTTTATTCAGGGCCCAACTCCAATCAGCCCCAGCATTTT. The chain joins TRBV28 to TRBJ1-5; a possible D gene is TRBD1 (5 bases). The CDR3 is made up of 17 amino acids. The V and J ends lost 3 bases and 3 bases respectively, with 18 bases between them. Germline V lookup: CDR1 MDHEN, CDR2 SYDVKM.

This clone was counted between two and nine times. The gene calls are TRBV18 and TRBJ2-1; perhaps TRBD1 as D (5 bases). Germline assignment: CDR1 KGHSH and CDR2 LQKENI. Trimming removed 1 base at V and 4 bases at J, with 5 bases between. The CDR3 is made up of 13 amino acids. The CDR3 DNA reads TGTGCCAGCTCACCACAGGGGTACAATGAGCAGTTCTTC. The encoded protein is CASSPQGYNEQFF.

This clone was counted a few times. The gene calls are TRBV7-9 and TRBJ2-3; 13 bases align to TRBD2. Trimming took 5 bases from V and 7 from J; bases not matched to a gene: 12. Germline CDR1 is SEHNR and CDR2 is FQNEAQ (reference sequence). This CDR3 has 17 amino acids. The CDR3 DNA sequence: TGTGCCAGCAGCACCTCCCAACTAGCGGGGGGGCTGAATACGCAGTATTTT. It translates to CASSTSQLAGGLNTQYF.